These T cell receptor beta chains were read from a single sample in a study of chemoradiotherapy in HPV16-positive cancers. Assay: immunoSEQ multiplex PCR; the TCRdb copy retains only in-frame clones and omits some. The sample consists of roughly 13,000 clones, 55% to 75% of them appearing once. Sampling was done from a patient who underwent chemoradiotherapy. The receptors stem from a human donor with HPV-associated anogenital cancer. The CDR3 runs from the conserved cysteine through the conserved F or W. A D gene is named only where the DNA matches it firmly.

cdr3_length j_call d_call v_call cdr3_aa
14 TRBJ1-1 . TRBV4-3 CASSLEAGRTEAFF
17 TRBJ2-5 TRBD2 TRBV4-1 CASSQAWLAGGWETQYF
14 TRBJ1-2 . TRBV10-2 CASSESVGSGGYTF
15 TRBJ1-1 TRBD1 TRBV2 CASSVNTNRGTEAFF
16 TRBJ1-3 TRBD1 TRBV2 CASSDGQGAAGNTIYF
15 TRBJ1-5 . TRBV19 CASSISISPTQPQHF
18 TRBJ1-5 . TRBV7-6 CASSFVSGTTYQDQPQHF
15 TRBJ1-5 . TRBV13 CASSLLATISQPQHF
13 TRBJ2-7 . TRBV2 CASSVFRGWEQYF
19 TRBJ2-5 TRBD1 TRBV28 CASSHLQTPWTGEKETQYF
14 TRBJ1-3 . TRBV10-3 CAINRGGSGNTIYF
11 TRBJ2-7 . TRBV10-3 CAIGDTYEQYF
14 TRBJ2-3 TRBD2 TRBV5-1 CASSYGTRLDTQYF
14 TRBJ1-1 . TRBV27 CASSGGVRDTEAFF
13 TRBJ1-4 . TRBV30 CAWRGQLNEKLFF
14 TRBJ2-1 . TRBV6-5 CASSPRLIGDEQFF
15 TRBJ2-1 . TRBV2 CASSALLSSYNEQFF
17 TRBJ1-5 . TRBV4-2 CASSHEKPGYSNQPQHF
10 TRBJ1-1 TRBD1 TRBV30 CAAGQGARFF
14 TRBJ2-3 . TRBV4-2 CASSQGLRTDTQYF
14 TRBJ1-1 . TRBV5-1 CASSRDRSNTEAFF
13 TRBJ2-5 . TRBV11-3 CASSSGHGGTQYF
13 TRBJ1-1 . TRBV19 CASSWFRGDEAFF
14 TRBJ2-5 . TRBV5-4 CASQYRGGQETQYF
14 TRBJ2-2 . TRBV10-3 CAISSGPTTGELFF
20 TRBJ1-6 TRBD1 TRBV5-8 CASSLFITGTGTTYNSPLHF
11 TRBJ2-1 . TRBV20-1 CSASPGDEQFF
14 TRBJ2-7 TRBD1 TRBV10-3 CAISERDRGSEQYF
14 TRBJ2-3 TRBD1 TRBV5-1 CASSPGQYTDTQYF
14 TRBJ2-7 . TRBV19 CASSAGLGAYEQYF
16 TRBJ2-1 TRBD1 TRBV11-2 CASSLGYGQADNEQFF
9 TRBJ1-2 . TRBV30 CAWDEGYTF
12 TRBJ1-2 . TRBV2 CASSYSSGILHF
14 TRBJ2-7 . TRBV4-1 CASSRTLGSYEQYF
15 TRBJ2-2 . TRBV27 CASRLTDTNTGELFF
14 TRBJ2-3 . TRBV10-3 CATERSDSTDTQYF
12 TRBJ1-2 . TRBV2 CASREYGRGYTF
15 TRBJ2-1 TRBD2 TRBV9 CASSSGLAGGGEQFF
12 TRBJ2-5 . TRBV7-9 CASSSGRSRPDF
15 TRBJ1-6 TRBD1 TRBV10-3 CAISESGQGYSPLHF
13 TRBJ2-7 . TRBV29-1 CSVKMAGTYEQYF
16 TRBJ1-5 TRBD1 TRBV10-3 CAISESGGTGNQPQHF
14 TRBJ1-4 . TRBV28 CASSSQGNNEKLFF
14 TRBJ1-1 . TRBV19 CASKTGPMNTEAFF
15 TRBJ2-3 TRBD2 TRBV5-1 CASSLWGGSTDTQYF
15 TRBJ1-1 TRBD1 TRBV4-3 CASSQAAGGITEAFF